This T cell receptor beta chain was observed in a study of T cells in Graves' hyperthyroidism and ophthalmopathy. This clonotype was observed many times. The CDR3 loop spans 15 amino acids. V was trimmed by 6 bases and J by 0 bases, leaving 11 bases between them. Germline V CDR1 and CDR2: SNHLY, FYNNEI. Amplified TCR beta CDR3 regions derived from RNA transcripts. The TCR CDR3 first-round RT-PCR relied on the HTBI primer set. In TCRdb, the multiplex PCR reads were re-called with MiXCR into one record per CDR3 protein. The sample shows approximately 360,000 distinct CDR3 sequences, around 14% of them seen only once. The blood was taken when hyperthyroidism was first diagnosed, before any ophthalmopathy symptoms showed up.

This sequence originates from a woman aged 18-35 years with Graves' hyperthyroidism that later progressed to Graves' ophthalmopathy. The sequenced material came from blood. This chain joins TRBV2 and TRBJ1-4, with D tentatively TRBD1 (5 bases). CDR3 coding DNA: TGTGCCAGCAGGCGGTCGGGGGCAACTAATGAAAAACTGTTTTTT. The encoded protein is CASRRSGATNEKLFF. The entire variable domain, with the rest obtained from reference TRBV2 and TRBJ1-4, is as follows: EPEVTQTPSHQVTQMGQEVILRCVPISNHLYFYWYRQILGQKVEFLVSFYNNEISEKSEIFDDQFSVERPDGSNFTLKIRSTKLEDSAMYFCASRRSGATNEKLFFGSGTQLSVL.